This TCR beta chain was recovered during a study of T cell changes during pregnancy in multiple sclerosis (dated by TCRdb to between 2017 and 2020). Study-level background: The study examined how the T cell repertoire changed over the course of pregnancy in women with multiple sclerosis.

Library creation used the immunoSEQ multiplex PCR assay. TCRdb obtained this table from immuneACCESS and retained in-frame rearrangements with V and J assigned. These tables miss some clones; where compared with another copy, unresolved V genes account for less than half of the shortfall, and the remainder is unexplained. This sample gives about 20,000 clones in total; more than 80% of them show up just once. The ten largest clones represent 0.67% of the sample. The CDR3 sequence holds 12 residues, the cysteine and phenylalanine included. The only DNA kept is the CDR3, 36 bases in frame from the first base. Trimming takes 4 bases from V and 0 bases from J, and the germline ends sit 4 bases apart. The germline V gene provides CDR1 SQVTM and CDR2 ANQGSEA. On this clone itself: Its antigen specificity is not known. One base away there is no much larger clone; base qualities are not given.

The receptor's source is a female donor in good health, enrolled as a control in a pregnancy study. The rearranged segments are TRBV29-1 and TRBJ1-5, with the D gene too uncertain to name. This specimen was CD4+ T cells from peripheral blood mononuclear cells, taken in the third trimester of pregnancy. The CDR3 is CSVGSSNQPQHF. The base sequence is TGCAGCGTTGGGAGTAGCAATCAGCCCCAGCATTTT.